Following are 14 T cell receptor beta chains from one sample sequenced in a study of graft-versus-host responses after intestinal transplantation. Their antigens remain unidentified. Sequencing was performed with immunoSEQ multiplex PCR; in TCRdb, only in-frame clones are kept and a portion is missing. The sample shows 65,000 to 100,000 clones, about nine tenths of them seen only once. The source was unstimulated CD8+ T cells sorted from spleen or lymph node cells, collected before transplant. The receptors come from a human donor who was the organ donor for an intestinal transplant.

The rearrangement joins TRBV4-3 to TRBJ2-1; 16 bases line up with TRBD2. J lost 6 bases, V lost 0 bases, and 5 bases had no gene match. Per germline, CDR1 LGHNA and CDR2 YSLEER. The CDR3 runs 18 residues. The chain's CDR3 is CASSQEAGLAGGPNEQFF. CDR3 DNA sequence: TGCGCCAGCAGCCAAGAGGCGGGACTAGCGGGGGGGCCCAATGAGCAGTTCTTC.

CDR3 in DNA: TGTGCCATCAGTGAGTCGAAAATTCCAGGGGGCCACCAAGAGACCCAGTACTTC. Translated, it gives CAISESKIPGGHQETQYF. The chain recombines TRBV10-3 with TRBJ2-5; 8 positions agree with TRBD1. Losses at the gene ends were 0 bases for V and 0 bases for J; bases not matched to a gene: 9. The CDR3 is 18 amino acids. CDR1 is ENHRY and CDR2 is SYGVKD in the germline V gene.

The J gene is TRBJ1-1, the V gene TRBV4-2, with TRBD1 matching 10 bases. There are 18 residues in the CDR3. The germline CDR1 and CDR2 sequences are LGHNA and YNFKEQ. J lost 3 bases, V lost 0 bases, and 10 bases had no gene match. The CDR3 coding sequence is TGTGCCAGCAGCCAAGAACCACTGCTCGGGACAGGGGACACTGAAGCTTTCTTT. Translated: CASSQEPLLGTGDTEAFF.

The rearrangement uses TRBV5-6 and TRBJ2-4; no definite D call. Germline lookup yields CDR1 SGHDT and CDR2 YYEEEE. CDR3 length: 17 amino acids. The germline V and J ends were trimmed by 0 bases and 3 bases, with 16 bases remaining between them. The CDR3 DNA is TGTGCCAGCAGCTTGGATTTTCAGCGCACCCACAAAAACATTCAGTACTTC. Its translation: CASSLDFQRTHKNIQYF.

This rearrangement joins TRBV27 to TRBJ2-3; 12 nucleotides match TRBD2. Trimming took 5 bases from V and 1 from J; bases not matched to a gene: 4. This CDR3 has 16 residues. Germline V CDR1 and CDR2: MNHEY, SMNVEV (reference sequence). The CDR3 bases are TGTGCCAGCAGTCCCCGGACTAGCGGGGGCACAGATACGCAGTATTTT. Translation: CASSPRTSGGTDTQYF.

This chain uses TRBV6-1 with TRBJ2-7, with D perhaps TRBD2 (5 bases). The germline gives CDR1 MNHNS, CDR2 SASEGT. The CDR3 sequence is 14 residues long. Deletions cut 2 bases from V and 6 bases from J, with 14 bases between. The CDR3 sequence: CASSEILVGVEQYF. In DNA form, the CDR3 reads TGTGCCAGCAGTGAAATACTAGTCGGGGTCGAGCAGTACTTC.

The rearrangement uses TRBV4-3 and TRBJ1-2, with D tentatively TRBD1 (6 bases). Germline V gene data show CDR1 as LGHNA and CDR2 as YSLEER. The CDR3 is 15 amino acids. With 1 base removed from V and 4 bases from J, the gap between germline ends came to 13 bases. The CDR3 DNA sequence: TGCGCCAGCAGCCAAGGTGACAGGAATTCCTATGGCTACACCTTC. This sequence encodes CASSQGDRNSYGYTF.

The chain recombines TRBV7-8 with TRBJ2-1; D is uncertain. The CDR3 has 14 residues. Germline CDR1 reads SGHVS; CDR2 reads FQNEAQ. V lost 2 bases and J lost 3, with 8 bases in between. The CDR3: CASSLYGDYNEQFF. For the CDR3, the DNA is TGTGCCAGCAGCTTATACGGAGACTACAATGAGCAGTTCTTC.

V and J are TRBV6-5 and TRBJ2-7; D is unresolved. CDR1 and CDR2 from the germline V gene are MNHEY and SVGAGI. This CDR3 contains 11 residues. Trimming cost V 0 bases and J 5 bases, with 2 bases left between them. The CDR3, as DNA: TGTGCCAGCAGTTACTCTAACGAGCAGTACTTC. It translates to CASSYSNEQYF.

The chain links TRBV7-9 to TRBJ2-4; the D gene is possibly TRBD2 (6 bases). The CDR3 is made up of 16 amino acids. CDR1 SEHNR and CDR2 FQNEAQ come from the germline V gene (reference sequence). Trimming stripped 1 base from V and 2 bases from J, with 12 bases between. The CDR3 loop is CASSLEEGLTKNIQYF. Here the CDR3 DNA reads TGTGCCAGCAGCTTAGAGGAGGGTCTAACCAAAAACATTCAGTACTTC.

The chain couples TRBV9 to TRBJ2-3; 7 bases agree with TRBD2. V was pared by 9 bases and J by 2 bases, with 12 bases of the junction left unmatched. Germline V gives CDR1 SGDLS, CDR2 YYNGEE. The CDR3 loop spans 15 amino acids. This chain's CDR3 is CATTRGGGDTDTQYF. In DNA form, the CDR3 reads TGTGCCACCACACGGGGCGGGGGAGACACAGATACGCAGTATTTT.

V and J are TRBV7-9 and TRBJ2-2, with 8 nucleotides matching TRBD2. CDR1 is SEHNR, CDR2 FQNEAQ, per germline (reference sequence). The CDR3 consists of 15 residues. The CDR3 spells CAPRVAGTNTGELFF. The DNA of the CDR3 is TGTGCGCCTCGGGTAGCGGGGACGAACACCGGGGAGCTGTTTTTT. The full variable domain, its missing parts supplied by reference TRBV7-9 and TRBJ2-2, is DTGVSQNPRHKITKRGQNVTFRCDPISEHNRLYWYRQTLGQGPEFLTYFQNEAQLEKSRLLSDRFSAERPKGSFSTLEIQRTEQGDSAMYLCAPRVAGTNTGELFFGEGSRLTVL.

The chain is built from TRBV6-1 and TRBJ2-1; 14 bases line up with TRBD2. The germline gives CDR1 MNHNS, CDR2 SASEGT. With V trimmed by 3 bases and J by 14 bases, 9 bases remained unmatched. The CDR3 has 15 amino acids. The chain's CDR3 is CASSDWTSGGSKKFF. The CDR3 DNA is TGTGCCAGCAGTGACTGGACTAGCGGGGGGAGTAAGAAGTTCTTC.

CDR3 bases: TGTGCCAGTACCTTGGGCAGCCATGGGACTGAAGCTTTCTTT. Protein sequence: CASTLGSHGTEAFF. The V gene is TRBV19, the J gene TRBJ1-1, with unresolved D. Trimming shortened V by 7 bases and J by 5 bases, and 17 bases separated the two germline ends. The CDR3 is 14 residues long. Per germline, CDR1 LNHDA and CDR2 SQIVND (reference sequence).